Each of the 6 T cell receptor beta chains below was sequenced from the same sample in a study of regulatory T cells in long-lasting Graves disease. Both iRepertoire HTBI primers and Arm-PCR of CDR3 regions were used to build the TCR beta libraries. TCRdb itself ran the multiplex PCR reads through MiXCR, one entry per CDR3 protein. The sample has 550,000 or so distinct CDR3 sequences, about 12% seen once. Time point reported: newly diagnosed GD, antithyroid drugs for less than 3 months. After RNA was extracted from PBMCs, the TCR library was made from it. This same sample was also part of a study on T cells in Graves' hyperthyroidism and ophthalmopathy.

Material: peripheral blood mononuclear cells (PBMCs), obtained at new diagnosis, from a patient treated with antithyroid drugs. These receptor sequences come from a woman younger than 45 with Graves disease.

This clonotype was detected ten times or more. The V and J genes are TRBV19 and TRBJ2-5; possible D gene TRBD2, 5 bases. The V gene lost 1 base and the J gene lost 5 bases, with 14 bases spanning the gap. The CDR3 has 15 amino acids. Per germline, CDR1 LNHDA and CDR2 SQIVND (reference sequence). The CDR3 is CASSIVLGGMETQYF. As DNA, the CDR3 is TGTGCCAGTAGTATAGTCCTCGGAGGTATGGAGACCCAGTACTTC.

This clonotype has more than one count but fewer than ten. This chain uses TRBV4-2 with TRBJ2-7; 9 bases line up with TRBD2. The CDR3 covers 16 residues. V trimming: 1 base; J trimming: 3 bases; junction bases outside the gene matches: 7. Looked up from germline, CDR1 is LGHNA and CDR2 is YNFKEQ. The CDR3 protein is CASSQAEPTSGYEQYF. As DNA, the CDR3 is TGTGCCAGCAGCCAAGCTGAACCGACTAGCGGCTACGAGCAGTACTTC.

Many counts were recorded for this clonotype. The chain employs TRBV2 and TRBJ2-7, with 9 nucleotides matching TRBD1. CDR3 length equals 12 residues. Trimming cost V 7 bases and J 3 bases; bases outside gene matches: 1. Germline V gene lookup returns CDR1 SNHLY and CDR2 FYNNEI. CDR3 DNA sequence: TGTGCCAGCACGGGACAGGGCTACGAGCAGTACTTC. Its protein is CASTGQGYEQYF.

This clonotype has only a few counts. This rearrangement joins TRBV29-1 to TRBJ1-1; D is unresolved. Looked up from germline, CDR1 is SQVTM and CDR2 is ANQGSEA. V was shortened by 2 bases and J by 5 bases, with 18 bases between the two germline ends. The CDR3 totals 15 residues. The CDR3 protein is CSVENPTPQGTEAFF. In nucleotides, the CDR3 is TGCAGCGTTGAAAACCCCACACCGCAAGGGACTGAAGCTTTCTTT.

This chain uses TRBV12-3 or TRBV12-4 with TRBJ1-3; 10 bases map to TRBD1. V shed 6 bases and J 3 bases; nucleotides not matched to a gene: 8. The CDR3 loop spans 16 amino acids. The CDR3 sequence: CASSPGTGVRGNTIYF. DNA for the CDR3: TGTGCCAGCAGCCCAGGGACAGGGGTCCGTGGAAACACCATATATTTT.

Of note for this clonotype: Germline and junction disagree at one end, which may indicate a read error. This CDR3 reads CASSLAPPGLAGTRSYNVQFF. DNA of the CDR3: TGCGCCAGCAGCTTGGCCCCTCCGGGACTAGCGGGGACCCGCTCCTACAATGTGCAGTTCTTC. The chain combines TRBV5-1 with TRBJ2-1; TRBD2 matches at 13 bases. The CDR3 is made up of 21 amino acids. Germline CDR1 is SGHRS and CDR2 is YFSETQ.